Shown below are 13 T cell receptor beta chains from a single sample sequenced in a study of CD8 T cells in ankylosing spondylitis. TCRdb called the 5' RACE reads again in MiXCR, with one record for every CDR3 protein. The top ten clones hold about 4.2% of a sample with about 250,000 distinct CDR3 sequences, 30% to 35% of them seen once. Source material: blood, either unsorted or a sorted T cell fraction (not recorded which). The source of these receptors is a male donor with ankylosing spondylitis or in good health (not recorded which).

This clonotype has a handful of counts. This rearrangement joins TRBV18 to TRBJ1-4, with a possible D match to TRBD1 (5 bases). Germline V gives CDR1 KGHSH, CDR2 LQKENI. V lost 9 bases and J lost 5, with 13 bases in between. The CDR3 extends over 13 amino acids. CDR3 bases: TGTGCCAGTCGGGGCACCCGGAATGAAAAACTGTTTTTT. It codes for CASRGTRNEKLFF.

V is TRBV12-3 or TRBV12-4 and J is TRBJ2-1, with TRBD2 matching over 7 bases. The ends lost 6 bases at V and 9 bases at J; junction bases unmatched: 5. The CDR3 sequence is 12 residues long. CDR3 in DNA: TGTGCCAGCAGCATAGCGGGTGTTGAGCAGTTCTTC. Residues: CASSIAGVEQFF.

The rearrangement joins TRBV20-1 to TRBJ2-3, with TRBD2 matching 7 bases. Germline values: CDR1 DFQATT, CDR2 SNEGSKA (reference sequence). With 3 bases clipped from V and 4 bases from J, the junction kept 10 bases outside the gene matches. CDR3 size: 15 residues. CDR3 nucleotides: TGCAGTGCTAGGTCCGTCAGCGGGGTACCAGATACGCAGTATTTT. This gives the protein CSARSVSGVPDTQYF.

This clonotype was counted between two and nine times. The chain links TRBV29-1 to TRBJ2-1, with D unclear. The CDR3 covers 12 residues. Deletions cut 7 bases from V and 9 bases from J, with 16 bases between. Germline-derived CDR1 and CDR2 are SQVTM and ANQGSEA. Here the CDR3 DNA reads TGCAGCGCCTACTGGGTCGGCGGTGAGCAGTTCTTC. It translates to CSAYWVGGEQFF.

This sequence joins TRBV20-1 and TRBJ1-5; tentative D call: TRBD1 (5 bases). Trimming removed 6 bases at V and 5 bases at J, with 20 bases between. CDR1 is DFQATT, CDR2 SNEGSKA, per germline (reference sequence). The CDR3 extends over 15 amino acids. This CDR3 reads CSAEPSEGWDQPQHF. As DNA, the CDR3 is TGCAGTGCCGAACCATCGGAGGGGTGGGATCAGCCCCAGCATTTT.

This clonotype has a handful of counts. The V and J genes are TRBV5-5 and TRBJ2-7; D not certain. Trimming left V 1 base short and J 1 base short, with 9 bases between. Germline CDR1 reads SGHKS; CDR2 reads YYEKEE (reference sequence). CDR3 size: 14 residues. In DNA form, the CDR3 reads TGTGCCAGCAGCTTGTGGATCGAATCCTACGAGCAGTACTTC. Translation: CASSLWIESYEQYF.

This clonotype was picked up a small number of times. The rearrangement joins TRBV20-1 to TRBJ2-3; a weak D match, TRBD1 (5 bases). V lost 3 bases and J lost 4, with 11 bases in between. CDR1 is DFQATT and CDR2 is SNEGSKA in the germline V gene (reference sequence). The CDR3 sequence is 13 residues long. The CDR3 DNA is TGCAGTGCTAGGGTTGGGGCACCAGATACGCAGTATTTT. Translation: CSARVGAPDTQYF.

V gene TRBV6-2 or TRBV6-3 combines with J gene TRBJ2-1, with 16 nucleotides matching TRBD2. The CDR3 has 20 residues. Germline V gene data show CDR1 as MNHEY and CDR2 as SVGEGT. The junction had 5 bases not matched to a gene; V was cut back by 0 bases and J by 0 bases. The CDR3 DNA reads TGTGCCAGCAGTTACTCGTGGGGGACTAGCGGGGGGGTCTCCTACAATGAGCAGTTCTTC. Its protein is CASSYSWGTSGGVSYNEQFF.

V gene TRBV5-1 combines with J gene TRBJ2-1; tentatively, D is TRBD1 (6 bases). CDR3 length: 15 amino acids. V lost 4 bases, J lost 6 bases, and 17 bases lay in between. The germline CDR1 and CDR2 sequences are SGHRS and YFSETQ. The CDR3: CASSPRDITGNEQFF. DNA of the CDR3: TGCGCCAGCAGCCCCAGGGACATTACGGGCAATGAGCAGTTCTTC.

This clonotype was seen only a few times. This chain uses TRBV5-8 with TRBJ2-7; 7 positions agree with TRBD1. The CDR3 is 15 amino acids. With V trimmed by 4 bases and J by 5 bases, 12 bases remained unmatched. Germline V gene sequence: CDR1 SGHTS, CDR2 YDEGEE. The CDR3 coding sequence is TGTGCCAGCAGCCCCTTGACAGGGAAATGGGACGAGCAGTACTTC. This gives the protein CASSPLTGKWDEQYF. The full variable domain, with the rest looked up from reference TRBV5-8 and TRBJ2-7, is EAGVTQSPTHLIKTRGQQATLRCSPISGHTSVYWYQQALGLGLQFLLWYDEGEERNRGNFPPRFSGRQFPNYSSELNVNALELEDSALYLCASSPLTGKWDEQYFGPGTRLTVT.

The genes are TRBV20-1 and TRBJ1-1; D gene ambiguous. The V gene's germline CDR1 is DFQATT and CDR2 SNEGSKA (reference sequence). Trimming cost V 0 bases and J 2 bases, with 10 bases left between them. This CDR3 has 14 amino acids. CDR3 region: CSARDVQDNTEAFF. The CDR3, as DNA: TGCAGTGCTAGAGATGTTCAGGATAACACTGAAGCTTTCTTT.

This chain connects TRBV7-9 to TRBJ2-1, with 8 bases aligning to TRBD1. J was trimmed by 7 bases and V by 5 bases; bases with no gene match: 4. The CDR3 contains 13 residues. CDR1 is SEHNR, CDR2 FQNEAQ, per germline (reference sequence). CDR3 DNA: TGTGCCAGCAGCGGTCAGGGGGCAAATGAGCAGTTCTTC. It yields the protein CASSGQGANEQFF.

This CDR3 is CASSHGQGFMNTEAFF. DNA of the CDR3: TGTGCCAGCAGCCATGGACAGGGATTTATGAACACTGAAGCTTTCTTT. The chain recombines TRBV14 with TRBJ1-1; TRBD1 matches 8 bases. The J segment lost 0 bases and the V segment lost 3 bases, leaving 6 bases of the junction unmatched. The CDR3 runs 16 residues. CDR1 and CDR2 from the germline V gene are SGHDN and FVKESK.